This T cell receptor beta chain was sequenced for a study of shared clonotypes between healthy human individuals. This clone was counted a single time. CD45RO-negative cells were positively selected for CCR7, leaving out terminally differentiated effector memory CD45RA+ cells. The CDR3 totals 14 residues. V was clipped by 2 bases and J by 2 bases, with 11 bases between them. The germline V gene encodes CDR1 SGHTS and CDR2 YDEGEE. Sequencing used immunoSEQ multiplex PCR; TCRdb keeps in-frame clones, though not all of them. The sample contains 2 million or so clones, less than 95% of which appear only once.

The chain uses TRBV5-8 and TRBJ2-7; D is unclear. The sequence derives from a man aged 18 to 35 in good health. Sequencing used naive CD8+ T cells sorted from blood. The CDR3 sequence is CASSLDIPTYEQYF. In DNA, the CDR3 is TGTGCCAGCAGCTTAGACATACCGACCTACGAGCAGTACTTC.